This T cell receptor beta chain was captured in a study of a mutant IDH1 vaccine in newly diagnosed glioma. Study-wide context: Prior therapy was radiotherapy, temozolomide, or both; most received both. Weeks 35 and 47 hosted visits V12 and V13, respectively. General study results and limits: Pseudoprogression seemed unrelated to changes in top peripheral T cell clonotypes.

The germline V gene has CDR1 SQVTM and CDR2 ANQGSEA. V was shortened by 4 bases and J by 3 bases, with 13 bases between the two germline ends. The CDR3 is 13 residues long. TCRdb's copy holds only in-frame clones and misses some; the assay was immunoSEQ multiplex PCR. The sample has roughly 44,000 clones, around 81% seen once. In the case of this clone: Antigen: not known.

Time point denoted: week 35, safety follow-up. Alongside topical imiquimod, each dose of vaccine comprised 300 ug of mutant IDH1 20-mer peptide. Donors had new WHO grade 3 or 4 IDH1-mutant, ATRX-lost astrocytomas. The clonotype comes from a woman between 35 and 50 years old with glioma. Some clones in this sample may be carry-over from other donors' samples. The material was PBMCs, obtained from a glioma patient whose treatment included an IDH1 peptide vaccine. The gene calls are TRBV29-1 and TRBJ2-7; perhaps TRBD2 as D (5 bases). CDR3 bases: TGCAGCGTTGTGTTTCGGGGATTCTACGAGCAGTACTTC. Amino acid sequence: CSVVFRGFYEQYF.